Listed here are 29 T cell receptor beta chains from one sample, sequenced in a study of blood T cell repertoires in COVID-19. Data came from immunoSEQ multiplex PCR; TCRdb stores just in-frame clones and leaves some out. The table shows roughly 170,000 clones, with about 85% occurring only once. Sequencing was carried out using peripheral blood. The source is a man in his sixties with acute or convalescent COVID-19.

This clone has more than one count but fewer than ten. A junction boundary mismatches the germline segment, possibly from a read error. The chain combines TRBV4-2 with TRBJ1-2; D might be TRBD1 (5 bases). Looked up from germline, CDR1 is LGHNA and CDR2 is YNFKEQ. This CDR3 contains 12 residues. CDR3 amino acids: CASSQDNRLKFF. In DNA form, the CDR3 reads TGTGCCAGCAGCCAAGATAACAGGTTGAAGTTCTTC.

The J gene is TRBJ2-3, the V gene TRBV6-5, with TRBD2 matching 14 bases. The V gene end was trimmed by 7 bases and the J gene end by 5 bases; junction bases not matched to a gene: 5. This CDR3 region has 15 residues. CDR1 is MNHEY and CDR2 is SVGAGI in the germline V gene. Here the CDR3 reads CASTGTSGRGDTQYF. DNA for the CDR3: TGTGCCAGCACCGGGACTAGCGGGAGAGGAGATACGCAGTATTTT.

The rearrangement links TRBV19 to TRBJ1-1, with 10 bases matching TRBD1. Trimming cost V 6 bases and J 3 bases; bases outside gene matches: 10. The germline gives CDR1 LNHDA, CDR2 SQIVND (reference sequence). This CDR3 is 16 amino acids long. CDR3 coding DNA: TGTGCCAGTAGGACGAGGGACAGGGGTACGTACACTGAAGCTTTCTTT. This encodes CASRTRDRGTYTEAFF.

This chain connects TRBV29-1 to TRBJ2-7; D possibly corresponds to TRBD1 (7 bases). Germline V lookup: CDR1 SQVTM, CDR2 ANQGSEA. CDR3 length: 11 residues. The V end was cut by 7 bases, the J end by 2 bases, with 9 bases between. In nucleotides, the CDR3 is TGCAGCGGCGGGACAGCCTACGAGCAGTACTTC. Translating gives CSGGTAYEQYF.

The chain couples TRBV18 to TRBJ1-6, with 8 positions matching TRBD1. V shed 3 bases and J 7 bases; nucleotides not matched to a gene: 5. Per germline, CDR1 KGHSH and CDR2 LQKENI. The CDR3 is made up of 15 amino acids. CDR3: CASSPGQGENSPLHF. CDR3 in DNA: TGTGCCAGCTCACCCGGACAGGGAGAGAATTCACCCCTCCACTTT.

The rearrangement joins TRBV30 to TRBJ1-2; possible D gene TRBD1, 6 bases. Trimming cost V 2 bases and J 7 bases, with 11 bases left between them. The CDR3 is made up of 12 amino acids. Germline loops: CDR1 GTSNPN, CDR2 SVGIG (reference sequence). Here the CDR3 reads CAWSPGGAGYTF. Written as DNA, the CDR3 is TGTGCCTGGAGTCCCGGGGGGGCTGGCTACACCTTC. The variable domain in full, completed from reference TRBV30 and TRBJ1-2, reads SQTIHQWPATLVQPVGSPLSLECTVEGTSNPNLYWYRQAAGRGLQLLFYSVGIGQISSEVPQNLSASRPQDRQFILSSKKLLLSDSGFYLCAWSPGGAGYTFGSGTRLTVV.

This sequence joins TRBV18 and TRBJ1-3, with no clear D. Germline CDR1 is KGHSH and CDR2 is LQKENI. V lost 1 base and J 4 bases, leaving 11 bases between the germline ends. The CDR3 consists of 15 residues. CDR3 in amino acids: CASSPRQREGNTIYF. The CDR3 region has the DNA TGTGCCAGCTCACCACGGCAGCGAGAGGGAAACACCATATATTTT.

The chain couples TRBV19 to TRBJ2-5; 9 nucleotides match TRBD2. CDR1 is LNHDA and CDR2 is SQIVND in the germline V gene (reference sequence). CDR3 length: 15 residues. Trimming cost V 6 bases and J 2 bases; bases outside gene matches: 7. CDR3 residues: CASRPGGRAQETQYF. In nucleotides, the CDR3 is TGTGCCAGTAGGCCAGGCGGGAGGGCACAAGAGACCCAGTACTTC.

This chain links TRBV5-1 with TRBJ1-6; no firm D call. The CDR3 spans 13 residues. Looked up from germline, CDR1 is SGHRS and CDR2 is YFSETQ. The germline V and J ends were trimmed by 4 bases and 12 bases, with 14 bases remaining between them. The CDR3 coding sequence is TGCGCCAGCAGCCTGGGGAGGGAAAAACCCCTCCACTTT. This codes for CASSLGREKPLHF.

This chain connects TRBV5-1 to TRBJ2-3; TRBD2 matches 12 bases. The length of the CDR3 is 16 residues. Germline CDR1 SGHRS, CDR2 YFSETQ. Trimming cost V 4 bases and J 3 bases; bases outside gene matches: 6. CDR3 loop: CASSAASGGATDTQYF. Here the CDR3 DNA reads TGCGCCAGCAGCGCCGCTAGCGGGGGGGCTACAGATACGCAGTATTTT.

The gene calls are TRBV24-1 and TRBJ1-4, with TRBD1 matching 8 bases. Germline V lookup: CDR1 KGHDR, CDR2 SFDVKD. CDR3 length: 17 residues. V trimming: 4 bases; J trimming: 4 bases; junction bases outside the gene matches: 10. CDR3 nucleotide sequence: TGTGCCACCAGTGACCGACGGACAGGGAGAATTAATGAAAAACTGTTTTTT. Translating gives CATSDRRTGRINEKLFF.

The chain is built from TRBV12-5 and TRBJ2-4; the match to TRBD1 covers 8 bases. Looked up from germline, CDR1 is LGHNT and CDR2 is FRNRAP. The ends lost 0 bases at V and 1 base at J; junction bases unmatched: 14. This CDR3 region has 20 residues. The CDR3 region is CASGLVAKRAGGSAKNIQYF. In nucleotides, the CDR3 is TGTGCTAGTGGTTTGGTAGCCAAGAGGGCAGGGGGCTCGGCCAAAAACATTCAGTACTTC.

The chain joins TRBV2 to TRBJ1-3; D ambiguous. The germline V gene encodes CDR1 SNHLY and CDR2 FYNNEI. Trimming cost V 11 bases and J 3 bases, with 14 bases left between them. CDR3 length: 13 residues. CDR3 bases: TGTGCCCGATCGATCGGTGGTGGAAACACCATATATTTT. Translating it yields CARSIGGGNTIYF.

This rearrangement joins TRBV10-2 to TRBJ2-1, with D possibly TRBD2 on 5 matching bases. CDR3 length equals 13 residues. The germline gives CDR1 WSHSY, CDR2 SAAADI. The V end lost 3 bases, the J end lost 10 bases, and 13 bases lay between the germline ends. The CDR3 bases are TGCGCCAGCAGTGACGGGCGGGTGCGAGAGCAGTTCTTC. Protein product: CASSDGRVREQFF.

This chain links TRBV7-6 with TRBJ1-3; no clear D gene. Germline loops: CDR1 SGHVS, CDR2 FNYEAQ. With 1 base removed from V and 2 bases from J, the gap between germline ends came to 9 bases. The CDR3 is made up of 15 amino acids. Here the CDR3 reads CASSLGPPAGNTIYF. CDR3 nucleotides: TGTGCCAGCAGCTTAGGTCCTCCCGCTGGAAACACCATATATTTT.

The chain links TRBV24-1 to TRBJ1-5, with 8 bases matching TRBD1. Germline trimming cut 4 bases from V and 2 bases from J; bases unmatched to any gene: 3. From germline, CDR1 is KGHDR and CDR2 SFDVKD. The CDR3 extends over 15 amino acids. CDR3 DNA sequence: TGTGCCACCAGTGAACCAGGGGGCGGCAATCAGCCCCAGCATTTT. The encoded protein is CATSEPGGGNQPQHF.

The V gene is TRBV12-5, the J gene TRBJ1-3; TRBD1 matches at 7 bases. Losses at the gene ends were 7 bases for V and 4 bases for J; bases not matched to a gene: 7. The CDR3 sequence is 14 residues long. Germline values: CDR1 LGHNT, CDR2 FRNRAP. CDR3 sequence (DNA): TGTGCTAGTGCCGGACAGGTTTGGGGAAACACCATATATTTT. Translated, it gives CASAGQVWGNTIYF.

This chain uses TRBV18 with TRBJ1-2, with 8 bases lining up with TRBD1. Germline-derived CDR1 and CDR2 are KGHSH and LQKENI. V lost 0 bases to trimming and J lost 6 bases; unmatched junction nucleotides: 9. CDR3 length: 16 amino acids. CDR3 bases: TGTGCCAGCTCACCACCGGAGCAGGGGGCGGGACATGGCTACACCTTC. It specifies CASSPPEQGAGHGYTF.

The chain uses TRBV19 and TRBJ2-7; 9 positions agree with TRBD2. CDR1 LNHDA and CDR2 SQIVND come from the germline V gene (reference sequence). The CDR3 spans 17 residues. V trimming: 4 bases; J trimming: 6 bases; junction bases outside the gene matches: 16. The CDR3 nucleotides are TGTGCCAGTAGTACTCGGGGTAGCGGGAGCCTTCGGGGCGAGCAGTACTTC. Protein sequence: CASSTRGSGSLRGEQYF. Full variable domain (rest looked up from reference TRBV19 and TRBJ2-7): DGGITQSPKYLFRKEGQNVTLSCEQNLNHDAMYWYRQDPGQGLRLIYYSQIVNDFQKGDIAEGYSVSREKKESFPLTVTSAQKNPTAFYLCASSTRGSGSLRGEQYFGPGTRLTVT.

This clone was counted a single time. J is TRBJ1-4 and V is TRBV13; TRBD1 matches at 7 bases. The germline V gene has CDR1 PRHDT and CDR2 FYEKMQ (reference sequence). The CDR3 extends over 14 amino acids. V trimming: 6 bases; J trimming: 0 bases; junction bases outside the gene matches: 1. CDR3 sequence: CASRGTATNEKLFF. In nucleotides, the CDR3 is TGTGCCAGCAGGGGGACAGCAACTAATGAAAAACTGTTTTTT.

The genes are TRBV13 and TRBJ2-2; 9 bases match TRBD1. CDR3 length equals 15 residues. Germline V gene lookup returns CDR1 PRHDT and CDR2 FYEKMQ (reference sequence). V was clipped by 5 bases and J by 5 bases; unmatched bases: 6. The chain's CDR3 is CASSDWDRVTGELFF. DNA of the CDR3: TGTGCCAGCAGCGATTGGGACAGGGTAACCGGGGAGCTGTTTTTT. The full variable domain, completed using reference TRBV13 and TRBJ2-2, is AAGVIQSPRHLIKEKRETATLKCYPIPRHDTVYWYQQGPGQDPQFLISFYEKMQSDKGSIPDRFSAQQFSDYHSELNMSSLELGDSALYFCASSDWDRVTGELFFGEGSRLTVL.

This chain links TRBV7-2 with TRBJ1-5; 8 bases fit TRBD1. The CDR3 covers 15 residues. Per germline, CDR1 SGHTA and CDR2 FQGNSA. J lost 5 bases, V lost 3 bases, and 6 bases had no gene match. CDR3 sequence: CASSFRDRPYQPQHF. The CDR3 region has the DNA TGTGCCAGCAGCTTCCGGGACAGGCCTTATCAGCCCCAGCATTTT.

The chain employs TRBV7-2 and TRBJ2-7; D uncertain. With 1 base removed from V and 6 bases from J, the gap between germline ends came to 13 bases. Looked up from germline, CDR1 is SGHTA and CDR2 is FQGNSA. This CDR3 has 14 amino acids. CDR3 sequence (DNA): TGTGCCAGCAGCTTAGGGGTGGCGAGAGGCGAGCAGTACGTC. It is translated as CASSLGVARGEQYV.

The rearrangement joins TRBV6-5 to TRBJ1-4, with 11 positions matching TRBD1. CDR3 length equals 13 residues. Germline loops: CDR1 MNHEY, CDR2 SVGAGI. The V segment lost 7 bases and the J segment 8 bases; nucleotides outside the gene matches: 3. CDR3 sequence (DNA): TGTGCCAGCAAGGACAGGGGGCGCGAAAAACTGTTTTTT. Amino acids: CASKDRGREKLFF.

The chain links TRBV4-2 to TRBJ1-3; D call uncertain. Trimming removed 2 bases from V and 0 bases from J, with 11 bases in between. Germline V gene lookup returns CDR1 LGHNA and CDR2 YNFKEQ. The length of the CDR3 is 16 residues. CDR3 sequence (DNA): TGTGCCAGCAGCCAAAGATCAGGCTACTCTGGAAACACCATATATTTT. Translating gives CASSQRSGYSGNTIYF.

The chain is built from TRBV27 and TRBJ2-3; the D is unclear. Trimming shortened V by 6 bases and J by 5 bases, and 9 bases separated the two germline ends. The CDR3 is 12 residues long. Germline V gene data show CDR1 as MNHEY and CDR2 as SMNVEV (reference sequence). The CDR3 nucleotides are TGTGCCAGCAGCCTTGGTAGAGATACGCAGTATTTT. Its protein product is CASSLGRDTQYF.

The V and J genes are TRBV6-6 and TRBJ1-2; 7 bases agree with TRBD1. The CDR3 runs to 14 residues. CDR1 and CDR2 from the germline V gene are MNHNY and SVGAGI (reference sequence). V dropped 5 bases and J dropped 2; count of bases not matched to a gene: 5. The CDR3 sequence is CASSRSGQNYGYTF. The CDR3 DNA follows: TGTGCCAGCAGTCGATCGGGACAGAACTATGGCTACACCTTC.

The J gene is TRBJ2-5, the V gene TRBV3-1 (or the pseudogene TRBV3-2), with D perhaps TRBD2 (6 bases). The CDR3 runs to 13 residues. Between the trimmed V and J ends, which lost 1 base and 3 bases, there was a span of 6 bases. CDR1 and CDR2 (germline): LGHDT, YNNKEL (reference sequence). The CDR3: CASSQGTKETQYF. As DNA, the CDR3 is TGTGCCAGCAGCCAAGGGACTAAAGAGACCCAGTACTTC.

Concerning this clone: This CDR3 is also generated by other DNA sequences in the sample. This chain uses TRBV6-1 with TRBJ1-1; 9 positions agree with TRBD1. After removal of 1 base from V and 5 bases from J, the junction contained 2 bases not matched to a gene. In germline, CDR1 is MNHNS, CDR2 SASEGT. This CDR3 comprises 14 residues. CDR3 nucleotide sequence: TGTGCCAGCAGTGAAGACAGGGGGCGGACTGAAGCTTTCTTT. It translates to CASSEDRGRTEAFF.